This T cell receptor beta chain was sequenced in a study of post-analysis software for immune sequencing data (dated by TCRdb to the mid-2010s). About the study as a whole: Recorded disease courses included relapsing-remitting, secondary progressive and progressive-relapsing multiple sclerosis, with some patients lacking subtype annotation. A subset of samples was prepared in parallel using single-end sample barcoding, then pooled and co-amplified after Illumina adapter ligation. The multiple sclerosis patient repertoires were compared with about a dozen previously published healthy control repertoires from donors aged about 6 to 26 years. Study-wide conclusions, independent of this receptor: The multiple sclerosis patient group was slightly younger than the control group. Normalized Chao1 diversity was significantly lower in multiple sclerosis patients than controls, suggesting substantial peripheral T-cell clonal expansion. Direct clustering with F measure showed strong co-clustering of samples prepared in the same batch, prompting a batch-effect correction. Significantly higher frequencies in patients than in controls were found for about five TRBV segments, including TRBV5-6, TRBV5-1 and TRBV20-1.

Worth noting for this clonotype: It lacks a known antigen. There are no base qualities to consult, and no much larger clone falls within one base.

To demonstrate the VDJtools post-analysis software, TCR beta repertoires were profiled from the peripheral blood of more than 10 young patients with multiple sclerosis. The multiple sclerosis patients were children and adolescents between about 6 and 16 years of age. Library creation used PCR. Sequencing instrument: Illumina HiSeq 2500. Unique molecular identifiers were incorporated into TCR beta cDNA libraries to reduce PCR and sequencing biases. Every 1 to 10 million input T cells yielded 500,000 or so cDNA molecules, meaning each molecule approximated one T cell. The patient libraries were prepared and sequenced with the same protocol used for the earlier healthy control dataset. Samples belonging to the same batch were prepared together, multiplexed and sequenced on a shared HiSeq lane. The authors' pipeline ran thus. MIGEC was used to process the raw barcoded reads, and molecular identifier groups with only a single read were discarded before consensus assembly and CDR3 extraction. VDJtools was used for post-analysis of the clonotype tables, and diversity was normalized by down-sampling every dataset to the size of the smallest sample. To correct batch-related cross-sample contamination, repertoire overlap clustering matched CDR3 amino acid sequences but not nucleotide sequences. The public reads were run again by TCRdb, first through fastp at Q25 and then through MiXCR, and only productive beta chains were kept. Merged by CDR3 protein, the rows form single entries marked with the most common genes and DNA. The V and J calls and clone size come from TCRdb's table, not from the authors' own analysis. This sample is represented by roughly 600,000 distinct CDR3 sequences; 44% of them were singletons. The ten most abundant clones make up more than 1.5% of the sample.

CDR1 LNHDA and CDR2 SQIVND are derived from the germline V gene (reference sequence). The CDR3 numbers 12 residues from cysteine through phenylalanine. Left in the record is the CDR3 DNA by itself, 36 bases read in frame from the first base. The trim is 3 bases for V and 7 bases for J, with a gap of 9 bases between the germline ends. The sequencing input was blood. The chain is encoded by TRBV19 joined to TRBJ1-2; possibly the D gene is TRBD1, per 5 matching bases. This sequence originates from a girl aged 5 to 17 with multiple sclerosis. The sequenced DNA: TGTGCCAGTAGTATCGACAGACTTGGCTACACCTTC. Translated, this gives CASSIDRLGYTF.